Below are 13 T cell receptor beta chains sequenced from a single sample in a study of T cells in Graves' hyperthyroidism and ophthalmopathy. Amplified TCR beta CDR3 regions derived from RNA transcripts. Initially, a first-round RT-PCR of the TCR CDR3 employed the HTBI primer set. TCRdb re-called the multiplex PCR reads with MiXCR, one entry per CDR3 protein. Of approximately 740,000 distinct CDR3 sequences listed, about 15% are singletons. Sequencing was carried out using blood. These receptors all come from a young woman with Graves' hyperthyroidism.

The chain couples TRBV6-1 to TRBJ1-5; 9 bases line up with TRBD1. This CDR3 is 14 amino acids long. Unmatched junction bases numbered 7, after V lost 6 bases and J lost 7 bases. Germline CDR1 MNHNS, CDR2 SASEGT. The CDR3 loop reads CASSEGQGMQPQHF. CDR3 bases: TGTGCCAGCAGCGAGGGACAGGGAATGCAGCCCCAGCATTTT.

This rearrangement joins TRBV7-9 to TRBJ1-2; D is unresolved. V was trimmed by 5 bases and J by 8 bases, leaving 18 bases between them. CDR3 length: 14 residues. Germline CDR1 SEHNR, CDR2 FQNEAQ (reference sequence). The CDR3 DNA follows: TGTGCCAGCAGCCCTGGACTTGGCGGCGTGGGCTACACCTTC. Translating gives CASSPGLGGVGYTF.

The gene calls are TRBV9 and TRBJ2-1; 10 nucleotides agree with TRBD2. Germline V gene data show CDR1 as SGDLS and CDR2 as YYNGEE. CDR3 length: 16 amino acids. V shed 5 bases, J shed 6 bases, and the junction held 11 bases outside the gene matches. The CDR3: CASSDQGLAEANEQFF. DNA for the CDR3: TGTGCCAGCAGTGACCAAGGACTAGCGGAAGCCAATGAGCAGTTCTTC.

This clonotype was counted ten times or more. This chain links TRBV7-2 with TRBJ1-2, with 9 bases aligning to TRBD1. This CDR3 has 15 amino acids. Per the germline V gene, CDR1 is SGHTA and CDR2 is FQGNSA. J gave up 7 bases and V 5 bases, and 11 bases lay outside the gene matches. The CDR3 protein is CASSQDSGTGRGYTF. The CDR3 bases are TGTGCCAGCAGCCAAGATTCCGGGACAGGGCGTGGCTACACCTTC.

The chain uses TRBV27 and TRBJ1-4, with TRBD1 matching over 10 bases. Germline trimming cut 3 bases from V and 2 bases from J; bases unmatched to any gene: 6. The CDR3 totals 17 residues. Germline CDR1 reads MNHEY; CDR2 reads SMNVEV (reference sequence). The CDR3 DNA reads TGTGCCAGCAGTTTCACGGGACAGGGGCCCACTAATGAAAAACTGTTTTTT. Translated, it gives CASSFTGQGPTNEKLFF.

The rearrangement uses TRBV3-1 and TRBJ1-2; 7 positions agree with TRBD1. Losses at the gene ends were 0 bases for V and 4 bases for J; bases not matched to a gene: 5. There are 15 residues in the CDR3. The germline V gene has CDR1 LGHDT and CDR2 YNNKEL (reference sequence). The CDR3 DNA follows: TGTGCCAGCAGCCAAGAAACGACAGGGATCTATGGCTACACCTTC. Its protein is CASSQETTGIYGYTF.

The sample holds many counts of this clonotype. The chain is built from TRBV6-1 and TRBJ1-1, with unresolved D. Germline V gene sequence: CDR1 MNHNS, CDR2 SASEGT. This CDR3 is built from 12 residues. V shed 8 bases and J shed 0 bases, with 7 bases lying between them. CDR3 protein: CASSPLNTEAFF. CDR3 nucleotides: TGTGCCAGCTCACCATTGAACACTGAAGCTTTCTTT.

This clonotype showed up many times. The rearrangement joins TRBV24-1 to TRBJ2-3; 9 nucleotides match TRBD1. Germline-derived CDR1 and CDR2 are KGHDR and SFDVKD. V shed 10 bases, J shed 6 bases, and the junction held 10 bases outside the gene matches. The CDR3 contains 14 residues. CDR3 bases: TGTGCCACGAGGGGACAGGGAAAGGCGGATACGCAGTATTTT. Translation: CATRGQGKADTQYF.

This clonotype was observed at least ten times. The chain links TRBV20-1 to TRBJ2-7; 15 bases agree with TRBD2. The CDR3 spans 16 residues. V shed 0 bases, J shed 6 bases, and the junction held 6 bases outside the gene matches. The V gene's germline CDR1 is DFQATT and CDR2 SNEGSKA (reference sequence). The CDR3 DNA reads as TGCAGTGCTAGAGACCCCCGGACTAGCGGGAGGGGCGAGCAGTACTTC. Protein product: CSARDPRTSGRGEQYF.

This clonotype was detected many times. The gene calls are TRBV4-1 and TRBJ2-3, with D perhaps matching TRBD1 or TRBD2 (5 bases each). CDR1 MGHRA and CDR2 YSYEKL come from the germline V gene. With 0 bases removed from V and 1 base from J, the gap between germline ends came to 11 bases. This CDR3 region has 16 residues. The CDR3 is CASSQDWQGGTDTQYF. The CDR3 DNA follows: TGCGCCAGCAGCCAAGATTGGCAGGGAGGCACAGATACGCAGTATTTT.

This clonotype was seen only a few times. V and J are TRBV19 and TRBJ1-2; 9 bases align to TRBD1. Germline values: CDR1 LNHDA, CDR2 SQIVND (reference sequence). V shed 0 bases, J shed 6 bases, and the junction held 11 bases outside the gene matches. The CDR3 sequence is 17 residues long. The CDR3 sequence: CASSIERTGGMGDGYTF. The CDR3 DNA reads TGTGCCAGTAGTATAGAGAGAACAGGGGGCATGGGTGATGGCTACACCTTC.

The rearrangement joins TRBV11-2 to TRBJ2-7; 8 bases map to TRBD2. The CDR3 has 15 amino acids. The V and J ends lost 1 base and 5 bases, in that order; junction bases with no gene match: 7. Germline CDR1 is SGHAT and CDR2 is FQNNGV. The CDR3: CASSLAAAGVHEQYF. The CDR3 DNA follows: TGTGCCAGCAGCTTAGCGGCAGCGGGAGTGCACGAGCAGTACTTC.

This clonotype was observed at least ten times. The chain uses TRBV12-3 or TRBV12-4 and TRBJ2-4; a weak D match, TRBD1 (6 bases). The CDR3 extends over 17 amino acids. Trimming cost V 5 bases and J 0 bases, with 17 bases left between them. CDR3 protein: CASSHPQGIRAKNIQYF. Here the CDR3 DNA reads TGTGCCAGCAGTCACCCTCAGGGGATTAGAGCCAAAAACATTCAGTACTTC.